Each of the 26 T cell receptor beta chains below was sequenced from the same sample in a study of CD8 T cell repertoires and HIV-1 epitope variants. The antigens of these receptors remain unknown. Method: immunoSEQ multiplex PCR; TCRdb's copy keeps in-frame clones and lacks some. The sample has about 4,800 clones; 66% are singletons. Sample: cultured CD8+ T cells derived from PBMCs. These receptors came from a male donor with HIV.

The chain carries TRBV7-6 and TRBJ2-6; TRBD1 matches at 7 bases. This CDR3 comprises 16 residues. Germline V gene data show CDR1 as SGHVS and CDR2 as FNYEAQ. V shed 5 bases and J 0 bases; nucleotides not matched to a gene: 4. The CDR3 spells CASSTRQGSGANVLTF. Written as DNA, the CDR3 is TGTGCCAGCAGCACGCGACAGGGCTCTGGGGCCAACGTCCTGACTTTC.

The CDR3 DNA sequence: TGTGCCAGTAGTAGAGAACAGAATTACGAGCAGTACTTC. This encodes CASSREQNYEQYF. The rearrangement uses TRBV19 and TRBJ2-7; D gene unclear. This CDR3 region has 13 residues. The V end lost 4 bases, the J end lost 4 bases, and 11 bases lay between the germline ends. The V gene's germline CDR1 is LNHDA and CDR2 SQIVND (reference sequence).

This clone was counted only a few times. The chain employs TRBV2 and TRBJ2-7; 8 nucleotides agree with TRBD1. CDR1 is SNHLY and CDR2 is FYNNEI in the germline V gene. The length of the CDR3 is 14 residues. The trim removed 3 bases at V and 2 bases at J, leaving 3 bases unmatched. CDR3 region: CASSEVQGAYEQYF. CDR3 DNA sequence: TGTGCCAGCAGTGAGGTACAGGGGGCCTACGAGCAGTACTTC.

This rearrangement joins TRBV10-3 to TRBJ2-7; 10 nucleotides line up with TRBD1. With V trimmed by 4 bases and J by 6 bases, 6 bases remained unmatched. This CDR3 contains 14 residues. Germline CDR1 is ENHRY and CDR2 is SYGVKD. CDR3 sequence reads: CAISVGGQGGEQYF. The CDR3 DNA sequence: TGTGCCATCAGTGTGGGAGGACAGGGGGGCGAGCAGTACTTC.

V usage is TRBV14 and J usage is TRBJ2-1; TRBD1 agrees at 7 bases. CDR1 and CDR2 from the germline V gene are SGHDN and FVKESK. The CDR3 sequence is 15 residues long. With 1 base clipped from V and 5 bases from J, the junction kept 5 bases outside the gene matches. The CDR3 DNA follows: TGTGCCAGCAGCCAAGCTAGGGGGCTTAACAATGAGCAGTTCTTC. Encoded protein: CASSQARGLNNEQFF.

For the CDR3, the DNA is TGTGCCAGCAGTTCCAACATACAGCGCCTGAGCTCTGGAAACACCATATATTTT. Protein: CASSSNIQRLSSGNTIYF. The chain recombines TRBV27 with TRBJ1-3; D is undetermined. The CDR3 is made up of 18 amino acids. The germline V gene encodes CDR1 MNHEY and CDR2 SMNVEV (reference sequence). V was shortened by 4 bases and J by 0 bases, with 19 bases between the two germline ends.

The V gene is TRBV7-3, the J gene TRBJ2-6, with D tentatively TRBD2 (5 bases). Trimming stripped 2 bases from V and 1 base from J, with 15 bases between. Germline CDR1 is SGHTA and CDR2 is FQGTGA. The CDR3 has 18 residues. The CDR3 region has the DNA TGTGCCAGCAGCTTATCGGGGAGCCTAGGGTCTGGGGCCAACGTCCTGACTTTC. This gives the protein CASSLSGSLGSGANVLTF.

The chain joins TRBV7-3 to TRBJ1-2, with D perhaps TRBD1 (6 bases). There are 14 residues in the CDR3. Germline CDR1 and CDR2: SGHTA and FQGTGA. The ends were cut back, 2 bases at V and 8 bases at J, with 15 bases in the middle. The CDR3 loop reads CASSLQVPGEGYTF. The CDR3 DNA reads TGTGCCAGCAGCTTACAGGTGCCAGGGGAAGGCTACACCTTC.

The V call is TRBV2, the J call TRBJ1-1; D uncertain. Trimming removed 2 bases from V and 5 bases from J, with 6 bases in between. This CDR3 is built from 12 residues. Germline CDR1 SNHLY, CDR2 FYNNEI. The chain's CDR3 is CASSEWGTEAFF. CDR3 DNA: TGTGCCAGCAGTGAATGGGGAACTGAAGCTTTCTTT.

The table lists this clone with a few counts. The chain links TRBV19 to TRBJ2-7, with TRBD2 identical over 12 bases. J was trimmed by 5 bases and V by 5 bases; bases with no gene match: 4. This CDR3 has 14 residues. Germline loops: CDR1 LNHDA, CDR2 SQIVND (reference sequence). CDR3 sequence: CASSSLAGGNEQYF. DNA of the CDR3: TGTGCCAGTAGTTCACTAGCGGGAGGAAACGAGCAGTACTTC.

The chain employs TRBV5-1 and TRBJ2-7; possibly TRBD2 for D (5 bases). V was trimmed by 1 base and J by 2 bases, leaving 7 bases between them. The CDR3 contains 13 residues. In germline, CDR1 is SGHRS, CDR2 YFSETQ. CDR3 sequence: CASSLTSTYEQYF. The CDR3 nucleotides read TGCGCCAGCAGCTTGACTAGTACCTACGAGCAGTACTTC.

The chain uses TRBV7-9 and TRBJ2-1, with TRBD2 identical over 10 bases. Germline V gene data show CDR1 as SEHNR and CDR2 as FQNEAQ (reference sequence). J gave up 1 base and V 5 bases, and 2 bases lay outside the gene matches. This CDR3 contains 15 residues. The CDR3 DNA reads as TGTGCCAGCAGCGGGACTAGCGAGTCCTACAATGAGCAGTTCTTC. As protein: CASSGTSESYNEQFF.

The chain joins TRBV5-1 to TRBJ2-3; 7 bases align to TRBD2. V lost 4 bases and J lost 4; bases outside the gene matches: 9. Germline V CDR1 and CDR2: SGHRS, YFSETQ. The CDR3 sequence is 15 residues long. The CDR3 nucleotides read TGCGCCAGCAGCGCCGGGACTACCGGTGCAGATACGCAGTATTTT. This sequence encodes CASSAGTTGADTQYF.

This clone was seen a handful of times. This chain joins TRBV19 and TRBJ1-1, with D hard to call. The CDR3 is 12 amino acids. From germline, CDR1 is LNHDA and CDR2 SQIVND (reference sequence). V lost 5 bases and J lost 11, with 15 bases in between. DNA for the CDR3: TGTGCCAGTAGTCCCGGCGGTGGCGAGGCTTTCTTT. Encoded protein: CASSPGGGEAFF.

The chain is built from TRBV11-3 and TRBJ1-1; D is unresolved. Trimming removed 5 bases from V and 1 base from J, with 8 bases in between. This CDR3 is 13 amino acids long. CDR1 is SGHNT, CDR2 YENEEA, per germline. The CDR3 nucleotides read TGTGCCAGCAGCGTAACAGCGAACACTGAAGCTTTCTTT. Amino acid sequence: CASSVTANTEAFF.

The V gene is TRBV4-3, the J gene TRBJ2-7; 9 bases line up with TRBD1. Germline V gene sequence: CDR1 LGHNA, CDR2 YSLEER. Unmatched junction bases numbered 10, after V lost 4 bases and J lost 6 bases. The CDR3 length is 15 residues. The CDR3 DNA is TGCGCCAGCAGCCTATCCGACAGGGGGGAACGCGAGCAGTACTTC. Protein: CASSLSDRGEREQYF.

This sequence joins TRBV7-8 and TRBJ2-5; TRBD1 matches 8 bases. The CDR3 sequence is 15 residues long. The germline V gene has CDR1 SGHVS and CDR2 FQNEAQ. J gave up 4 bases and V 5 bases, and 9 bases lay outside the gene matches. CDR3 nucleotide sequence: TGTGCCAGCAGCCTACAGGACAGGGAGAGAGAGACCCAGTACTTC. It encodes CASSLQDRERETQYF.

This rearrangement joins TRBV9 to TRBJ1-5; 9 bases line up with TRBD1. This CDR3 contains 16 residues. V gave up 0 bases and J gave up 6 bases; unmatched junction bases: 7. CDR1 and CDR2 (germline): SGDLS, YYNGEE. CDR3 nucleotide sequence: TGTGCCAGCAGCGTAGATTCGACAGGGGGAGGTCAGCCCCAGCATTTT. This sequence encodes CASSVDSTGGGQPQHF.

The CDR3: CASSARDNGYEQYF. CDR3 sequence (DNA): TGTGCCAGCAGTGCTCGGGACAACGGCTACGAGCAGTACTTC. The V call is TRBV27, the J call TRBJ2-7; D might be TRBD1 (6 bases). The CDR3 loop spans 14 amino acids. The germline V gene has CDR1 MNHEY and CDR2 SMNVEV (reference sequence). V was clipped by 5 bases and J by 3 bases, with 14 bases between them.

The gene calls are TRBV11-2 and TRBJ1-4, with D tentatively TRBD1 (6 bases). The CDR3 is 15 residues long. Trimming pared 5 bases from V and 4 bases from J, leaving 14 bases between. CDR1 is SGHAT, CDR2 FQNNGV, per germline. Here the CDR3 DNA reads TGTGCCAGCAGCCTGCAGGACAGCTTTAATGAAAAACTGTTTTTT. The encoded protein is CASSLQDSFNEKLFF.

The V call is TRBV11-3, the J call TRBJ2-2, with D tentatively TRBD2 (7 bases). V shed 3 bases and J shed 3 bases, with 11 bases lying between them. Germline-derived CDR1 and CDR2 are SGHNT and YENEEA. The CDR3 totals 15 residues. The CDR3 loop reads CASSFRGGDTGELFF. The CDR3 nucleotides read TGTGCCAGCAGCTTTAGGGGGGGCGACACCGGGGAGCTGTTTTTT.

In its sample, this clone was seen once. This sequence joins TRBV5-8 and TRBJ2-1; D possibly matches TRBD1 or TRBD2 (5 bases each). The CDR3 totals 16 residues. V lost 0 bases and J lost 2, with 12 bases in between. Germline assignment: CDR1 SGHTS and CDR2 YDEGEE. CDR3 residues: CASSLDRDRTYNEQFF. The CDR3 nucleotides read TGTGCCAGCAGCTTGGACCGGGACCGAACCTACAATGAGCAGTTCTTC.

The chain carries TRBV2 and TRBJ2-3; TRBD2 aligns across 8 bases. CDR1 SNHLY and CDR2 FYNNEI come from the germline V gene. The CDR3 totals 15 residues. The V and J ends lost 3 bases and 10 bases, in that order; junction bases with no gene match: 12. CDR3: CASSDWSGGSGAQYF. The DNA of the CDR3 is TGTGCCAGCAGTGATTGGAGCGGGGGCTCCGGGGCGCAGTATTTT.

The chain carries TRBV21-1 and TRBJ2-7; the tabulated D call, TRBD1, remains unverified against the DNA. TRBV21-1 has pseudogene status. The CDR3 loop spans 15 amino acids. This CDR3 reads CASSKYGDRSDEQYF. The CDR3, as DNA: TGTGCCAGCAGCAAATATGGGGACAGGTCGGACGAGCAGTACTTC.

This clone has more than one count but fewer than ten. The chain recombines TRBV7-2 with TRBJ2-7; D is ambiguous. The V gene's germline CDR1 is SGHTA and CDR2 FQGNSA. V lost 1 base and J 2 bases, leaving 9 bases between the germline ends. The CDR3 has 14 residues. In DNA form, the CDR3 reads TGTGCCAGCAGCTTAGTCCGCCAGACCTACGAGCAGTACTTC. This codes for CASSLVRQTYEQYF.

This clone has a handful of counts. This sequence joins TRBV6-6 and TRBJ2-7; tentatively, D is TRBD1 or TRBD2 (5 bases each). V lost 7 bases and J lost 3, with 22 bases in between. The CDR3 consists of 16 residues. Germline lookup yields CDR1 MNHNY and CDR2 SVGAGI (reference sequence). CDR3 DNA sequence: TGTGCCAGCACCTCTTTCAAGGTACTTGGGGGCTACGAGCAGTACTTC. Amino acids: CASTSFKVLGGYEQYF.